This entry features one T cell receptor beta chain sequence. TCRdb fed the RACE reads into MiXCR, producing one record per CDR3 protein. The sample has about 99,000 distinct CDR3 sequences; 12% are singletons. The record originates from a study of human T cells and chemical hapten exposure. The V segment lost 5 bases and the J segment 4 bases; nucleotides outside the gene matches: 5. Germline V gene lookup returns CDR1 SGHVS and CDR2 FNYEAQ. The CDR3 extends over 15 amino acids. Time point in this sample: patch test 1, 2 weeks after DPC sensitization. Treatment reported: therapeutic diphenylcyclopropenone sensitization with weekly scalp DPC.

This sample comprised whole blood, obtained in connection with sensitization to the hapten diphenylcyclopropenone (DPC). The sequence was collected from a middle-aged woman with alopecia areata. Some clones in this sample may be carry-over from other donors' samples. The chain recombines TRBV7-6 with TRBJ2-2; 9 nucleotides match TRBD2. Here the CDR3 reads CASSLGTSRTGELFF. CDR3 sequence (DNA): TGTGCCAGCAGCCTCGGGACTAGCCGCACCGGGGAGCTGTTTTTT.